This passage covers 5 T cell receptor beta chains from one sample sequenced in a study of blood T cells in healthy people across ages. A second PCR of roughly 6 to 12 cycles used a sample-barcoded 5' primer and a J-beta primer mix. Using its own MiXCR run on the 5' RACE reads, TCRdb lists one record per CDR3 protein. The sample carries about a million distinct CDR3 sequences, about 53% recorded once. Material for sequencing was blood. These TCRs come from a woman aged 60-70 years in good health.

J is TRBJ1-5 and V is TRBV7-2; maybe TRBD1 (6 bases). Trimming took 0 bases from V and 5 from J, leaving 8 bases between them. Looked up from germline, CDR1 is SGHTA and CDR2 is FQGNSA. The CDR3 sequence is 14 residues long. In nucleotides, the CDR3 is TGTGCCAGCAGCTTAGCAGGGGGTTATCAGCCCCAGCATTTT. This translates into CASSLAGGYQPQHF.

For the CDR3, the DNA is TGCAGTGCCACGACTAGCAGCTACGAGCAGTACTTC. This codes for CSATTSSYEQYF. The V call is TRBV20-1, the J call TRBJ2-7, with 7 bases aligning to TRBD2. This CDR3 is built from 12 residues. The V and J ends lost 6 bases and 3 bases, in that order; junction bases with no gene match: 5. Germline-derived CDR1 and CDR2 are DFQATT and SNEGSKA (reference sequence).

The sample holds a few counts of this clonotype. This sequence joins TRBV29-1 and TRBJ2-3, with 13 bases that match TRBD2. Germline lookup yields CDR1 SQVTM and CDR2 ANQGSEA. The CDR3 has 14 residues. Trimming cost V 5 bases and J 6 bases; bases outside gene matches: 5. The CDR3 DNA follows: TGCAGCGTTACTAGCGGGAGGGCCCGGGATACGCAGTATTTT. Its protein is CSVTSGRARDTQYF.

The table lists this clonotype with a few counts. V and J are TRBV15 and TRBJ2-1; 10 bases are a match to TRBD2. The CDR3 covers 14 residues. V shed 1 base, J shed 11 bases, and the junction held 5 bases outside the gene matches. Germline V lookup: CDR1 LNHNV, CDR2 YYDKDF (reference sequence). The DNA of the CDR3 is TGTGCCACCAGCAGAGTTGGGACTAGCGCGAAGCAGTTCTTC. It translates to CATSRVGTSAKQFF.

The chain has TRBV28 and TRBJ2-3; D is uncertain. This CDR3 has 13 residues. V was clipped by 2 bases and J by 6 bases, with 9 bases between them. Germline CDR1 and CDR2: MDHEN and SYDVKM. Here the CDR3 reads CASSLNERDTQYF. For the CDR3, the DNA is TGTGCCAGCAGTTTAAACGAGCGCGATACGCAGTATTTT.